This TCR beta chain was captured in a study of control samples from healthy donors and cancer patients. The method was immunoSEQ multiplex PCR; TCRdb's version includes in-frame clones alone and lacks a portion of them. The table includes 110,000 to 150,000 clones, around 94% detected once. This clone was counted once. CDR1 is MNHNY and CDR2 is SVGAGI in the germline V gene (reference sequence). The CDR3 extends over 16 amino acids. V was shortened by 7 bases and J by 0 bases, with 16 bases between the two germline ends. Sequences were obtained from blood. The TCR originated in a man in his forties or fifties in good health. The chain uses TRBV6-6 and TRBJ1-5; D is unclear. CDR3 residues: CASTFLSGNSNQPQHF. DNA of the CDR3: TGTGCCAGCACTTTCCTCAGCGGGAATAGCAATCAGCCCCAGCATTTT.